This passage covers 15 T cell receptor beta chains from one sample sequenced in a study of a mutant IDH1 vaccine in newly diagnosed glioma. Their antigens remain unidentified. Assay: immunoSEQ multiplex PCR; the TCRdb copy retains only in-frame clones and omits some. Among tens of thousands of clones listed, under 90% were seen once. Time point: week 23, last vaccination. All doses held 300 ug of mutant IDH1 20-mer peptide, with topical imiquimod. The specimen was PBMCs, collected from a glioma patient whose treatment included an IDH1 peptide vaccine. Receptors originate from a man between 18 and 29 years old with glioma.

V gene TRBV29-1 combines with J gene TRBJ2-7; 7 bases map to TRBD2. The CDR3 runs to 14 residues. Germline V gene sequence: CDR1 SQVTM, CDR2 ANQGSEA. V was clipped by 6 bases and J by 3 bases; unmatched bases: 11. The CDR3 reads CSVAGLPAIYEQYF. CDR3 nucleotide sequence: TGCAGCGTGGCGGGACTACCCGCGATCTACGAGCAGTACTTC.

The genes are TRBV15 and TRBJ1-4, with 8 bases lining up with TRBD1. The germline V gene has CDR1 LNHNV and CDR2 YYDKDF (reference sequence). The CDR3 totals 16 residues. V lost 3 bases and J lost 0; bases outside the gene matches: 3. The CDR3 reads CATSRGTGPTNEKLFF. CDR3 sequence (DNA): TGTGCCACCAGCAGGGGGACAGGACCAACTAATGAAAAACTGTTTTTT.

The V call is TRBV7-2, the J call TRBJ1-5, with 8 bases lining up with TRBD1. J was trimmed by 6 bases and V by 1 base; bases with no gene match: 5. The CDR3 length is 15 residues. Germline CDR1 and CDR2: SGHTA and FQGNSA. In nucleotides, the CDR3 is TGTGCCAGCAGCTTAGGACAGGGGTTTCTTCAGCCCCAGCATTTT. It is translated as CASSLGQGFLQPQHF.

The CDR3 reads CASSLFRDRGLNEQYF. The CDR3 coding sequence is TGTGCCAGCAGCTTATTCCGGGACAGGGGGCTGAACGAGCAGTACTTC. V usage is TRBV11-2 and J usage is TRBJ2-7, with 12 bases that match TRBD1. V gave up 2 bases and J gave up 5 bases; unmatched junction bases: 7. The CDR3 runs 16 residues. Germline V CDR1 and CDR2: SGHAT, FQNNGV.

The chain employs TRBV11-2 and TRBJ1-1, with D possibly matching TRBD1 (5 bases). The V end was cut by 2 bases, the J end by 0 bases, with 13 bases between. There are 16 residues in the CDR3. The germline V gene has CDR1 SGHAT and CDR2 FQNNGV. CDR3 sequence reads: CASSLLGAGMNTEAFF. The CDR3, as DNA: TGTGCCAGCAGCTTATTAGGGGCGGGGATGAACACTGAAGCTTTCTTT.

Only a few counts were recorded for this clone. The V and J genes are TRBV5-1 and TRBJ1-1; 7 bases align to TRBD1. The germline CDR1 and CDR2 sequences are SGHRS and YFSETQ. V shed 0 bases and J 11 bases; nucleotides not matched to a gene: 7. The CDR3 covers 13 residues. CDR3 in amino acids: CASSLALDREAFF. The CDR3 DNA sequence: TGCGCCAGCAGCTTGGCCCTTGACAGGGAGGCTTTCTTT.

This clone turned up a few times. The chain joins TRBV15 to TRBJ1-1, with TRBD1 as a possible D gene (6 bases). The germline V gene encodes CDR1 LNHNV and CDR2 YYDKDF (reference sequence). Trimming shortened V by 1 base and J by 0 bases, and 9 bases separated the two germline ends. The CDR3 is made up of 15 amino acids. The CDR3: CATSRAQGMNTEAFF. CDR3 bases: TGTGCCACCAGCAGAGCTCAGGGGATGAACACTGAAGCTTTCTTT.

This clone was seen once. The V and J genes are TRBV4-1 and TRBJ1-5, with a possible D match to TRBD1 (5 bases). Between the trimmed V and J ends, which lost 0 bases and 3 bases, there was a span of 9 bases. CDR3 length: 15 amino acids. CDR1 is MGHRA and CDR2 is YSYEKL in the germline V gene. The CDR3 protein is CASSQDQQANQPQHF. CDR3 DNA: TGCGCCAGCAGCCAAGATCAACAGGCCAATCAGCCCCAGCATTTT.

There are a few counts of this clone. The CDR3, as DNA: TGTGCCAGCAGTGATATGGGTACGCTAAATCAGCCCCAGCATTTT. Translation gives CASSDMGTLNQPQHF. This rearrangement joins TRBV27 to TRBJ1-5; D unresolved. Per the germline V gene, CDR1 is MNHEY and CDR2 is SMNVEV (reference sequence). Trimming took off 5 bases at V and 4 bases at J, with 15 bases between the two ends. This CDR3 is built from 15 residues.

This clone was counted once. The chain joins TRBV30 to TRBJ1-2, with D possibly being TRBD1 (5 bases). The CDR3 contains 10 residues. Deletions cut 8 bases from V and 4 bases from J, with 8 bases between. Germline loops: CDR1 GTSNPN, CDR2 SVGIG (reference sequence). The DNA for the CDR3 is TGTGCCGGGGGGGGCTATGGCTACACCTTC. Its translation is CAGGGYGYTF. Using reference TRBV30 and TRBJ1-2 for the parts outside the CDR3, the full variable domain is SQTIHQWPATLVQPVGSPLSLECTVEGTSNPNLYWYRQAAGRGLQLLFYSVGIGQISSEVPQNLSASRPQDRQFILSSKKLLLSDSGFYLCAGGGYGYTFGSGTRLTVV.

This clone was recorded a few times. The chain couples TRBV27 to TRBJ1-1; D is unclear. V lost 6 bases to trimming and J lost 7 bases, with 18 bases between them. Germline V gene sequence: CDR1 MNHEY, CDR2 SMNVEV (reference sequence). CDR3 length: 14 amino acids. CDR3 region: CASSPSLFYGEAFF. CDR3 coding DNA: TGTGCCAGCAGCCCTTCTCTCTTCTACGGTGAAGCTTTCTTT.

The CDR3 DNA is TGTGCCAGTTCCCTGACTAGCCGGGGGGACAATGAGCAGTTCTTC. Translation: CASSLTSRGDNEQFF. This chain uses TRBV2 with TRBJ2-1; 7 nucleotides align to TRBD2. The CDR3 runs to 15 residues. Per the germline V gene, CDR1 is SNHLY and CDR2 is FYNNEI. The V and J ends lost 9 bases and 5 bases, in that order; junction bases with no gene match: 13.

The rearrangement links TRBV30 to TRBJ1-4; 7 bases are a match to TRBD1. This CDR3 region has 14 residues. The germline V gene has CDR1 GTSNPN and CDR2 SVGIG (reference sequence). With 8 bases clipped from V and 3 bases from J, the junction kept 9 bases outside the gene matches. CDR3 sequence: CAVGRTGSNEKLFF. DNA of the CDR3: TGTGCCGTGGGTCGGACAGGTTCTAATGAAAAACTGTTTTTT.

This clone is medium-sized (0.01 to 0.1%) within its sample. The same CDR3 arises from other DNA sequences in this sample as well. This chain joins TRBV19 and TRBJ1-5; D not certain. Germline V gives CDR1 LNHDA, CDR2 SQIVND (reference sequence). The CDR3 totals 15 residues. V lost 3 bases and J 0 bases, leaving 9 bases between the germline ends. The DNA for the CDR3 is TGTGCCAGTAGTATGACGGAATATAGCAATCAGCCCCAGCATTTT. Amino acid sequence: CASSMTEYSNQPQHF. Full variable domain (rest looked up from reference TRBV19 and TRBJ1-5): DGGITQSPKYLFRKEGQNVTLSCEQNLNHDAMYWYRQDPGQGLRLIYYSQIVNDFQKGDIAEGYSVSREKKESFPLTVTSAQKNPTAFYLCASSMTEYSNQPQHFGDGTRLSIL.

This clone occurred once. This sequence joins TRBV11-2 and TRBJ2-4; D possibly corresponds to TRBD2 (6 bases). CDR3 length: 13 residues. Germline V gene lookup returns CDR1 SGHAT and CDR2 FQNNGV. V dropped 7 bases and J dropped 6 bases, with 13 bases sitting between them. The CDR3 here is CASTGLPVNIQYF. CDR3 in DNA: TGTGCCAGCACCGGACTACCGGTAAACATTCAGTACTTC.